The TCR beta chain under discussion was sequenced for a study of OX40 agonist ivuxolimab in advanced cancers. Study-level background: Dose-escalation cases comprised hepatocellular carcinoma, melanoma, renal cell or head and neck cancer. The eligibility criteria allowed prior anti-PD-1, anti-PD-L1 or anti-CTLA-4 therapy, and about 40% had some. Overall study results and limits: Fewer expanded clones were found on average in CD4+ than in CD8+ T cells.

Remarks on this clone: What it binds is unknown.

The germline V gene has CDR1 SGHNT and CDR2 YYREEE (reference sequence). The CDR3 length is 15 residues. V lost 4 bases, J lost 4 bases, and 16 bases lay in between. Clones were sequenced by immunoSEQ multiplex PCR, and TCRdb holds only the in-frame ones, with some missing. Among about 36,000 clones listed, nearly 80% were seen once. The sequenced sample was CD4+ or CD8+ T cells sorted from blood, obtained in a trial of the OX40 agonist ivuxolimab. The chain combines TRBV5-4 with TRBJ2-3, with D tentatively TRBD2 (6 bases). This receptor was taken from an adult with an advanced solid tumor such as melanoma, head and neck, liver or kidney cancer. This chain's CDR3 is CASSIPGLRADTQYF. The CDR3 DNA reads TGTGCCAGCAGCATCCCGGGACTCCGCGCAGATACGCAGTATTTT.